This T cell receptor beta chain was sequenced for a study of early T cells in non-severe SARS-CoV-2 infection. Overall study context: Alpha and beta chains were unpaired, from unsorted whole-blood bulk RNA.

V dropped 0 bases and J dropped 1 base, with 13 bases sitting between them. The CDR3 runs 16 residues. Germline CDR1 is DFQATT and CDR2 is SNEGSKA (reference sequence). This clonotype came up a few times. Each single cDNA molecule received a unique molecular identifier. TCRdb re-analysed the 5' RACE reads in MiXCR, keeping a single row per CDR3 protein. The sample contains about 30,000 distinct CDR3 sequences, roughly 7% of which appear only once. The receptor's source is an adult who was a healthcare worker with PCR-confirmed SARS-CoV-2 infection or an uninfected control (not recorded which). The V call is TRBV20-1, the J call TRBJ1-5; a possible D gene is TRBD1 (6 bases). Sequenced: whole blood. Here the CDR3 DNA reads TGCAGTGCTAGAGATGGGCAGGGGTACAGCAATCAGCCCCAGCATTTT. This sequence encodes CSARDGQGYSNQPQHF.